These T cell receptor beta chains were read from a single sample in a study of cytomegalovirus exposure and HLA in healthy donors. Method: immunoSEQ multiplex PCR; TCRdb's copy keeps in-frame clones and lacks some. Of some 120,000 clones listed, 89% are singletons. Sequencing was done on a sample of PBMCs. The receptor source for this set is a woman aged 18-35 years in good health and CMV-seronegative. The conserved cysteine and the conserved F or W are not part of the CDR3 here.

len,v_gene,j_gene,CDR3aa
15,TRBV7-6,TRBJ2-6,ASSLEVPGDGANVLT
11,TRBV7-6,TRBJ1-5,ASSNGWLAPQH
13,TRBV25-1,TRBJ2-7,ASRDSTGEAFEQY
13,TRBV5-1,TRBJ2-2,ASSSSGEHTGELF
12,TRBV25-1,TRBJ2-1,ASSEGTSFNEQF
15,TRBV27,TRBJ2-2,ASSFQQGVGHTGELF
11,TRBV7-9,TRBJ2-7,ASSLAFSYEQY
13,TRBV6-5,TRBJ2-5,ASSYSLGLQETQY
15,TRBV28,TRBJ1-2,ASSFRQGMGYNYGYT
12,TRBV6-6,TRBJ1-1,ASTGTGQNTEAF
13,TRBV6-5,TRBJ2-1,ASNPRATSYNEQF
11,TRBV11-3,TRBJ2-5,ASSLNEGGTQY
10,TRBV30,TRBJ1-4,AWSVGVEKLF
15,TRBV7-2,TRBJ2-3,ASSLIAGGGGGDTQY
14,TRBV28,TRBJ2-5,ASSSPGHSPGETQY
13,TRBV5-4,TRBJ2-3,ASSPPGQGTDTQY
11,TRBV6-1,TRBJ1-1,ASRNPGQSEAF
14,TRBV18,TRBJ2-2,ASSPLTATNTGELF
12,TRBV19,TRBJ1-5,ASSIGQYNQPQH
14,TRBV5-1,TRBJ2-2,ASSPAAERDTGELF
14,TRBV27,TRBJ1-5,ASSPLGGTVFQPQH
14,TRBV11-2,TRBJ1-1,ASSLASRGLNTEAF
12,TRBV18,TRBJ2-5,ASSQGLAPETQY
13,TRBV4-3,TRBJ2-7,ASSQGWGHLDEQY
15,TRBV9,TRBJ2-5,ASSADTVVSGQETQY
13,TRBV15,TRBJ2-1,ATSSGADSYNEQF
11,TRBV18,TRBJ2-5,ASLSGIRETQY
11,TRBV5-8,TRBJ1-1,ASIKEGTSEAF
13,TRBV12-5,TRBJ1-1,ASGFNPGGVSEAF
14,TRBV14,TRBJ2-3,ASSQEMGLGQDTQY
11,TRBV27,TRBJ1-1,ASSLAGGPEAF
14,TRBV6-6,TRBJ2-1,ASSLDGVPRGDEQF
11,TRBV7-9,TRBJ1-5,ASSFREYQPQH
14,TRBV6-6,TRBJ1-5,ASRPDWQQRDQPQH
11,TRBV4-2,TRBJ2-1,ASSQDRVGEQF
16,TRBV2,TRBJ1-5,ASTGTYGLGGDNQPQH
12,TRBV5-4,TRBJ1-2,ASSPSTEGYGYT
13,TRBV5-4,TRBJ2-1,ASSKILAEVNEQF
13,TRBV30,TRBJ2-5,AWSSGTGGGETQY
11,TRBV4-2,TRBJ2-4,ASSQERTNIQY
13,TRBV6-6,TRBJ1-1,ASSYQAGKNTEAF
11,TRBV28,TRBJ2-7,ASSLTGLYEQY
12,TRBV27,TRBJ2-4,ASSLGTSKNIQY
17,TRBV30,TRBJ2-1,AWSDGRTSGGFSYNEQF
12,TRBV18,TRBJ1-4,ASSLTGGGEKLF